These T cell receptor beta chains were read from a single sample in a study of cytomegalovirus exposure and HLA in healthy donors. Generated by immunoSEQ multiplex PCR, the TCRdb table keeps only in-frame clones and is missing some. The sample has fewer than 250,000 clones, 70% to 85% seen once; the top ten hold 0.22%. The sample was PBMCs. The origin of the receptors is a girl aged 2 to 9 in good health and CMV-seronegative. The CDR3 runs from the conserved cysteine through the conserved F or W. Each record gives: V gene, clone size, D gene, J gene, CDR3 DNA, CDR3 protein. D genes are given only for firm matches. Expanded clones are given a class, and other clones once, few, many or no size at all.

V: TRBV7-2; size: once; D: TRBD1; J: TRBJ1-2; DNA: TGTGCCAGCAAAGCGACAGGGATGGGCTATGGCTACACCTTC; CDR3: CASKATGMGYGYTF
V: TRBV18; size: -; D: TRBD1; J: TRBJ2-5; DNA: TGTGCCAGCTCACCGGGACAGGGGGCCCAAGAGACCCAGTACTTC; CDR3: CASSPGQGAQETQYF
V: TRBV19; size: -; D: TRBD1; J: TRBJ2-1; DNA: TGTGCCAGTAGTATAGGGACAGGGGGGTATGAGCAGTTCTTC; CDR3: CASSIGTGGYEQFF
V: TRBV18; size: -; D: -; J: TRBJ2-5; DNA: TGTGCCAGCTCCCAAGGGACTTCAGAGACCCAGTACTTC; CDR3: CASSQGTSETQYF
V: TRBV27; size: few; D: -; J: TRBJ2-1; DNA: TGTGCCAGCAGTTTATGGGGGGCCTACAATGAGCAGTTCTTC; CDR3: CASSLWGAYNEQFF
V: TRBV5-6; size: -; D: -; J: TRBJ2-5; DNA: TGTGCCAGCAGCTTGGACAGTCAAGAGACCCAGTACTTC; CDR3: CASSLDSQETQYF
V: TRBV7-3; size: -; D: -; J: TRBJ1-1; DNA: TGTGCCAGCAGCCGAGGGACTTCCGTGAACACTGAAGCTTTCTTT; CDR3: CASSRGTSVNTEAFF
V: TRBV6-5; size: -; D: -; J: TRBJ1-1; DNA: TGTGCCAGCAGCATGACGGAGAACACTGAGGCTTTCTTT; CDR3: CASSMTENTEAFF
V: TRBV15; size: -; D: -; J: TRBJ2-1; DNA: TGTGCCACCACCAGTGTGGAGGGGTCAAATGAGCAGTTCTTC; CDR3: CATTSVEGSNEQFF
V: TRBV15; size: -; D: -; J: TRBJ1-4; DNA: TGTGCCACCAGCAGATACGGGCAGCGGCAGGGGGAAAAACTGTTTTTT; CDR3: CATSRYGQRQGEKLFF
V: TRBV9; size: -; D: TRBD2; J: TRBJ2-7; DNA: TGTGCCAGCAGCGCGGGGGGGTACGGGACTAGCGGGACCGAGCAGTACTTC; CDR3: CASSAGGYGTSGTEQYF
V: TRBV4-1; size: once; D: -; J: TRBJ1-5; DNA: TGCGCCAGCAGCTATGAAGCGGGAGGGGGCAATCAGCCCCAGCATTTT; CDR3: CASSYEAGGGNQPQHF
V: TRBV5-1; size: -; D: TRBD2; J: TRBJ2-2; DNA: TGCGCCAGCAGCCCCCCGGGACTATCGAACACCGGGGAGCTGTTTTTT; CDR3: CASSPPGLSNTGELFF
V: TRBV7-9; size: -; D: -; J: TRBJ2-3; DNA: TGTGCCAGCAGCGCACCGGGGGACGGTACCACAGATACGCAGTATTTT; CDR3: CASSAPGDGTTDTQYF
V: TRBV9; size: -; D: -; J: TRBJ1-2; DNA: TGTGCCAGCAGCGTCCTCCAGGGGAATGGCTACACCTTC; CDR3: CASSVLQGNGYTF
V: TRBV6-1; size: few; D: -; J: TRBJ1-4; DNA: TGTGCCACTCGACAGACCCGTGCAACTAATGAAAAACTGTTTTTT; CDR3: CATRQTRATNEKLFF
V: TRBV6-1; size: -; D: -; J: TRBJ2-1; DNA: TGTGCCAGCAGTGAAGTGCCCTTAACCGACTTCCCCTACATGACGAATGAGCAGTTCTTC; CDR3: CASSEVPLTDFPYMTNEQFF
V: TRBV6-5; size: -; D: TRBD2; J: TRBJ2-5; DNA: TGTGCCAGCAGTTACTCCCTAGCGGGGAAAGAGACCCAGTACTTC; CDR3: CASSYSLAGKETQYF
V: TRBV5-6; size: -; D: TRBD2; J: TRBJ2-3; DNA: TGTGCCAGCAGCGCGGGACTAGACACAGATACGCAGTATTTT; CDR3: CASSAGLDTDTQYF
V: TRBV29-1; size: -; D: -; J: TRBJ2-2; DNA: TGCAGCGTACTCCGGGACACACGCACCGGGGAGCTGTTTTTT; CDR3: CSVLRDTRTGELFF
V: TRBV27; size: few; D: -; J: TRBJ1-5; DNA: TGTGCCAGCAGTGAACGGGGGAGCAATCAGCCCCAGCATTTT; CDR3: CASSERGSNQPQHF
V: TRBV5-1; size: -; D: -; J: TRBJ2-1; DNA: TGCGCCAGCAGCGGGCGTGATGAGCAGTTCTTC; CDR3: CASSGRDEQFF
V: TRBV10-3; size: -; D: -; J: TRBJ1-2; DNA: TGTGCCATGCGAGTCACAGGGTCTTCAGGCTACACCTTC; CDR3: CAMRVTGSSGYTF
V: TRBV7-9; size: -; D: TRBD1; J: TRBJ1-1; DNA: TGTGCCAGCAGCAACCCACATACAGGGGATCCTGAAGCTTTCTTT; CDR3: CASSNPHTGDPEAFF
V: TRBV5-6; size: -; D: TRBD1; J: TRBJ2-5; DNA: TGTGCCAGCAGCGCGGACAGGGATGGAGAGACCCAGTACTTC; CDR3: CASSADRDGETQYF
V: TRBV9; size: -; D: TRBD2; J: TRBJ2-7; DNA: TGTGCCAGCAGCGCCGGGACTAGCGGGGGGCGGTCCTACGAGCAGTACTTC; CDR3: CASSAGTSGGRSYEQYF
V: TRBV29-1; size: -; D: TRBD1; J: TRBJ1-2; DNA: TGCAGCGTTGGACAGGGGGCTTTCGGCTATGGCTACACCTTC; CDR3: CSVGQGAFGYGYTF
V: TRBV29-1; size: -; D: -; J: TRBJ2-7; DNA: TGCAGCGTACGTTTGGGGACCAGGGGAACCTACGAGCAGTACTTC; CDR3: CSVRLGTRGTYEQYF
V: TRBV5-1; size: -; D: TRBD1; J: TRBJ1-2; DNA: TGCGCCAGCAGCTTGGGGACAGGACCCTATGGCTACACCTTC; CDR3: CASSLGTGPYGYTF
V: TRBV6-1; size: -; D: -; J: TRBJ1-1; DNA: TGTGCCAGCAGCCACGACAGGAGAATGAACACTGAAGCTTTCTTT; CDR3: CASSHDRRMNTEAFF
V: TRBV7-9; size: -; D: -; J: TRBJ2-2; DNA: TGTGCCAGCAGCTTAGTTCTTACCGGGGAGCTGTTTTTT; CDR3: CASSLVLTGELFF
V: TRBV6-5; size: -; D: TRBD2; J: TRBJ2-7; DNA: TGTGCCAGCAGTTACAAGACTAGCGGGCCCTACGAGCAGTACTTC; CDR3: CASSYKTSGPYEQYF
V: TRBV9; size: once; D: -; J: TRBJ2-7; DNA: TGTGCCAGCAGCGTAGGGTTAGGAGGCTACGAGCAGTACTTC; CDR3: CASSVGLGGYEQYF
V: TRBV29-1; size: -; D: TRBD2; J: TRBJ2-3; DNA: TGCAGCGCACACGGGACTAGCGGGGGGTTCACAGATACGCAGTATTTT; CDR3: CSAHGTSGGFTDTQYF
V: TRBV7-7; size: -; D: -; J: TRBJ2-7; DNA: TGTGCCAGCAGCTTATACGTCCACACCGAGCAGTACTTC; CDR3: CASSLYVHTEQYF
V: TRBV2; size: -; D: -; J: TRBJ1-3; DNA: TGTGCCAGCAGTGAAGGGCAGTTTGGAAACACCATATATTTT; CDR3: CASSEGQFGNTIYF
V: TRBV19; size: few; D: -; J: TRBJ1-1; DNA: TGTGCCAGTAGCGCTACTACGAACACTGAAGCTTTCTTT; CDR3: CASSATTNTEAFF
V: TRBV5-1; size: few; D: -; J: TRBJ2-6; DNA: TGCGCCAGCAGCTTGGAGTACACTGGGGCCAACGTCCTGACTTTC; CDR3: CASSLEYTGANVLTF
V: TRBV10-2; size: -; D: TRBD2; J: TRBJ2-3; DNA: TGCGCCACTAGGCTAGCGGGAGGGTGGGCAGATACGCAGTATTTT; CDR3: CATRLAGGWADTQYF
V: TRBV4-1; size: few; D: TRBD1; J: TRBJ1-4; DNA: TGCGCCAGCAGCCGCCTGTTTGCCGGACAGGGGGGTTTGAATGAAAAACTGTTTTTT; CDR3: CASSRLFAGQGGLNEKLFF
V: TRBV25-1; size: -; D: TRBD1; J: TRBJ2-7; DNA: TGTGCCGGCAGTCCCGGGACAGGGGGCTACGAGCAGTACTTC; CDR3: CAGSPGTGGYEQYF
V: TRBV5-1; size: -; D: -; J: TRBJ1-1; DNA: TGCGCCAGCAGCTTCCTACAGGGACGGAACACTGAAGCTTTCTTT; CDR3: CASSFLQGRNTEAFF
V: TRBV27; size: -; D: -; J: TRBJ1-1; DNA: TGTGCCAGCAGGGCTTTTAACACTGAAGCTTTCTTT; CDR3: CASRAFNTEAFF
V: TRBV6-6; size: -; D: TRBD2; J: TRBJ2-5; DNA: TGTGCCAGCAGTTACTCAGGGAGGGAAGAGACCCAGTACTTC; CDR3: CASSYSGREETQYF
V: TRBV11-2; size: -; D: TRBD1; J: TRBJ2-1; DNA: TGTGCCAGCAGCCCGGGACAGGGTAGATACAATGAGCAGTTCTTC; CDR3: CASSPGQGRYNEQFF
V: TRBV6-5; size: -; D: -; J: TRBJ1-1; DNA: TGTGCCAGCAGGAGGACACAAAACACTGAAGCTTTCTTT; CDR3: CASRRTQNTEAFF
V: TRBV19; size: -; D: TRBD2; J: TRBJ2-1; DNA: TGTGCCAGTAGTACCGGGCCTAGCGGGGGCCATGAGCAGTTCTTC; CDR3: CASSTGPSGGHEQFF
V: TRBV7-6; size: -; D: TRBD2; J: TRBJ2-7; DNA: TGTGCCAGCAGCACATTAGCGGGGGCCTCCACCCACGAGCAGTACTTC; CDR3: CASSTLAGASTHEQYF
V: TRBV2; size: -; D: -; J: TRBJ2-7; DNA: TGTGCCAGCTGGGGAGATTACGAGCAGTACTTC; CDR3: CASWGDYEQYF
V: TRBV18; size: once; D: TRBD1; J: TRBJ1-5; DNA: TGTGCCAGCTCAGAACAGGGGGCGGCTAATCAGCCCCAGCATTTT; CDR3: CASSEQGAANQPQHF